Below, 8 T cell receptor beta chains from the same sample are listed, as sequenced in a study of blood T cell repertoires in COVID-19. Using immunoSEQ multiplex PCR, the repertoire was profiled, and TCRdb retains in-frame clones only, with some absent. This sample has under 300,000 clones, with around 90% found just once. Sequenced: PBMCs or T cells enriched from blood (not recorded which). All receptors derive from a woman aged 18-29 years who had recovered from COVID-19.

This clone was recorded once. DNA of the CDR3: TGTGCCAGCCCGAAGGGACAGGGCAACACTGAAGCTTTCTTT. The encoded protein is CASPKGQGNTEAFF. The V call is TRBV2, the J call TRBJ1-1, with 9 bases identical to TRBD1. The J segment lost 2 bases and the V segment lost 8 bases, leaving 6 bases of the junction unmatched. CDR3 length: 14 residues. Per the germline V gene, CDR1 is SNHLY and CDR2 is FYNNEI.

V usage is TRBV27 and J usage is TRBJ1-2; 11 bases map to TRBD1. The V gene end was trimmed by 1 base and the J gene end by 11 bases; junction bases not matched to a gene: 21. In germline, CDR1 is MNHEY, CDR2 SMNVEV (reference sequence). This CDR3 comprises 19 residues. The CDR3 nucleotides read TGTGCCAGCAGTTTATTTTCGGGGACAGGGGGTCAAAAAATCCTTGGGTACACCTTC. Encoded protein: CASSLFSGTGGQKILGYTF.

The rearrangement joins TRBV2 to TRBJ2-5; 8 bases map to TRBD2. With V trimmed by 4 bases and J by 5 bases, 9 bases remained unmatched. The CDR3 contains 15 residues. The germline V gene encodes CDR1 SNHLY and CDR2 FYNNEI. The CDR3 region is CASSASGSWLETQYF. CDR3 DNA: TGTGCCAGCAGTGCGAGCGGGAGTTGGTTGGAGACCCAGTACTTC. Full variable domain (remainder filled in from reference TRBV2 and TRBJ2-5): EPEVTQTPSHQVTQMGQEVILRCVPISNHLYFYWYRQILGQKVEFLVSFYNNEISEKSEIFDDQFSVERPDGSNFTLKIRSTKLEDSAMYFCASSASGSWLETQYFGPGTRLLVL.

The CDR3 DNA sequence: TGCGCCAGCAGCTTAGCGTCAGGGGATCATACGCAGTATTTT. It translates to CASSLASGDHTQYF. V is TRBV5-1 and J is TRBJ2-3; a possible D gene is TRBD1 (6 bases). The CDR3 length is 14 residues. Trimming pared 2 bases from V and 7 bases from J, leaving 14 bases between. Germline CDR1 is SGHRS and CDR2 is YFSETQ.

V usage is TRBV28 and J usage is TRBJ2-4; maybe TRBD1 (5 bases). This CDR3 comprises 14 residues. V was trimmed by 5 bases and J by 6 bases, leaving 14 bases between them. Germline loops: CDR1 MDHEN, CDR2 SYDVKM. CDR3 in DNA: TGTGCCAGCAGTCCTCCAGGGCCCCCAAACATTCAGTACTTC. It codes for CASSPPGPPNIQYF.

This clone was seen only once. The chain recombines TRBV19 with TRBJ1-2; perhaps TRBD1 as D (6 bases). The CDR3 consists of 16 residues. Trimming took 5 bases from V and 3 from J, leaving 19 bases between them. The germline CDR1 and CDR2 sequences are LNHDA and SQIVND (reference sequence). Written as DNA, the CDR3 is TGTGCCAGTAGTCCCGACAGGTTGATTAGGGACTATGGCTACACCTTC. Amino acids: CASSPDRLIRDYGYTF.

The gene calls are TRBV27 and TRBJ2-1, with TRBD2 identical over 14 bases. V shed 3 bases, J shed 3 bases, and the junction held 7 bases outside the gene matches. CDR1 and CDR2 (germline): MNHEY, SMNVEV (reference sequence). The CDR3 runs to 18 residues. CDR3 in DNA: TGTGCCAGCAGTTTGGTTTACGGACTAGCGGGGGGCTACAATGAGCAGTTCTTC. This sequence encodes CASSLVYGLAGGYNEQFF.

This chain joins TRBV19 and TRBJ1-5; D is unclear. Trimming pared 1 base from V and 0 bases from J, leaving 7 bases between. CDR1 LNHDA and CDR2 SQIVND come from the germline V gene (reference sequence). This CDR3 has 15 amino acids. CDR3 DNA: TGTGCCAGTAGTATAGCAGATTATAGCAATCAGCCCCAGCATTTT. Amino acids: CASSIADYSNQPQHF.